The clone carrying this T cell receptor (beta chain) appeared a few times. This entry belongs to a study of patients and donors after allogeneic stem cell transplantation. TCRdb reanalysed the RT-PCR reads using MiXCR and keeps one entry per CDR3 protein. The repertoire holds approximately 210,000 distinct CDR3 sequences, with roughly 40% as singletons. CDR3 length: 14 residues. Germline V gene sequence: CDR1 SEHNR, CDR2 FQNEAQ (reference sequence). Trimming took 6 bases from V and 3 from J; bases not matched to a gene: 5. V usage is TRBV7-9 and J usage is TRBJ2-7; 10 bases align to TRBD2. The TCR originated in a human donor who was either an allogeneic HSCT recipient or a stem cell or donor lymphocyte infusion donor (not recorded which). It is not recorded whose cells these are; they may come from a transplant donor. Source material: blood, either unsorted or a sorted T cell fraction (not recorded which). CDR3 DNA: TGTGCCAGCAGTACTAGCGGGACCGACTACGAGCAGTACTTC. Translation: CASSTSGTDYEQYF. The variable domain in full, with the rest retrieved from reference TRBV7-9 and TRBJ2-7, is DTGVSQNPRHKITKRGQNVTFRCDPISEHNRLYWYRQTLGQGPEFLTYFQNEAQLEKSRLLSDRFSAERPKGSFSTLEIQRTEQGDSAMYLCASSTSGTDYEQYFGPGTRLTVT.